These 22 T cell receptor beta chains share one sample of origin, sequenced in a study of OX40 agonist ivuxolimab in advanced cancers. Generated by immunoSEQ multiplex PCR, the TCRdb table keeps only in-frame clones and is missing some. The sample includes some 110,000 clones, 92% of them seen just once. The sequencing here drew on CD4+ or CD8+ T cells sorted from blood, taken in a trial of the OX40 agonist ivuxolimab. Receptors originate from an adult with an advanced solid tumor such as melanoma, head and neck, liver or kidney cancer.

This rearrangement joins TRBV7-9 to TRBJ2-2, with D perhaps matching TRBD1 (6 bases). V dropped 5 bases and J dropped 1 base, with 8 bases sitting between them. CDR3 size: 14 residues. The germline V gene encodes CDR1 SEHNR and CDR2 FQNEAQ (reference sequence). The CDR3: CASSKGQNTGELFF. CDR3 in DNA: TGTGCCAGCAGCAAGGGACAGAACACCGGGGAGCTGTTTTTT.

The J gene is TRBJ2-7, the V gene TRBV15; 11 bases are a match to TRBD2. CDR1 LNHNV and CDR2 YYDKDF come from the germline V gene (reference sequence). With 1 base clipped from V and 3 bases from J, the junction kept 5 bases outside the gene matches. The CDR3 runs 16 residues. CDR3: CATSRAVAGGGYEQYF. As DNA, the CDR3 is TGTGCCACCAGCAGAGCTGTAGCGGGAGGGGGCTACGAGCAGTACTTC. Complete variable domain (other parts from reference TRBV15 and TRBJ2-7): DAMVIQNPRYQVTQFGKPVTLSCSQTLNHNVMYWYQQKSSQAPKLLFHYYDKDFNNEADTPDNFQSRRPNTSFCFLDIRSPGLGDTAMYLCATSRAVAGGGYEQYFGPGTRLTVT.

The chain has TRBV6-1 and TRBJ2-3; D ambiguous. The V gene lost 8 bases and the J gene lost 2 bases, with 11 bases spanning the gap. The germline CDR1 and CDR2 sequences are MNHNS and SASEGT. This CDR3 spans 13 amino acids. CDR3 region: CASAWGSTDTQYF. For the CDR3, the DNA is TGTGCCAGCGCGTGGGGTTCCACAGATACGCAGTATTTT.

This clone was seen just once. This chain joins TRBV27 and TRBJ1-4; D unclear. Germline V CDR1 and CDR2: MNHEY, SMNVEV (reference sequence). This CDR3 has 16 amino acids. The V end was cut by 1 base, the J end by 2 bases, with 11 bases between. The CDR3 DNA reads TGTGCCAGCAGTTTATATGTGCCCCTTACTAATGAAAAACTGTTTTTT. Amino acids: CASSLYVPLTNEKLFF.

DNA of the CDR3: TGCGCCAGCACAAAGACAGCCCACTATGGCTACACCTTC. Protein: CASTKTAHYGYTF. The genes are TRBV10-2 and TRBJ1-2; a possible D gene is TRBD1 (5 bases). The CDR3 spans 13 residues. Trimming left V 7 bases short and J 3 bases short, with 12 bases between. CDR1 and CDR2 (germline): WSHSY, SAAADI.

This chain joins TRBV7-9 and TRBJ2-3; TRBD2 might be the D (7 bases). CDR1 SEHNR and CDR2 FQNEAQ come from the germline V gene (reference sequence). The V gene lost 4 bases and the J gene lost 1 base, with 18 bases spanning the gap. The length of the CDR3 is 17 residues. The DNA for the CDR3 is TGTGCCAGCAGCTCGCCTGGGGGGGGGCGCGGCACAGATACGCAGTATTTT. Protein product: CASSSPGGGRGTDTQYF.

The chain recombines TRBV18 with TRBJ2-1; unclear D gene. V lost 1 base and J 5 bases, leaving 12 bases between the germline ends. CDR3 size: 15 residues. In germline, CDR1 is KGHSH, CDR2 LQKENI. Written as DNA, the CDR3 is TGTGCCAGCTCACCACAAGAAGGGTCCCACAATGAGCAGTTCTTC. This translates into CASSPQEGSHNEQFF.

This clone was picked up one time. This chain joins TRBV6-1 and TRBJ2-1; D is unresolved. Germline V gene data show CDR1 as MNHNS and CDR2 as SASEGT. Trimming took off 6 bases at V and 1 base at J, with 4 bases between the two ends. The CDR3 consists of 12 residues. Written as DNA, the CDR3 is TGTGCCAGCAGGACTTCCTACAATGAGCAGTTCTTC. Residues: CASRTSYNEQFF.

This clone was counted once. Here the CDR3 reads CASTDWASTNEKLFF. CDR3 nucleotide sequence: TGTGCCAGTACCGATTGGGCGTCGACTAATGAAAAACTGTTTTTT. The chain recombines TRBV19 with TRBJ1-4; no definite D call. The CDR3 consists of 15 residues. With 7 bases removed from V and 2 bases from J, the gap between germline ends came to 14 bases. Germline assignment: CDR1 LNHDA and CDR2 SQIVND (reference sequence). The full variable domain, completed using reference TRBV19 and TRBJ1-4, is DGGITQSPKYLFRKEGQNVTLSCEQNLNHDAMYWYRQDPGQGLRLIYYSQIVNDFQKGDIAEGYSVSREKKESFPLTVTSAQKNPTAFYLCASTDWASTNEKLFFGSGTQLSVL.

This clone showed up just a few times. The chain couples TRBV27 to TRBJ2-1; TRBD2 agrees at 11 bases. The CDR3 is made up of 15 amino acids. CDR1 and CDR2 (germline): MNHEY, SMNVEV (reference sequence). Trimming at V came to 3 bases and at J to 4 bases, leaving 2 bases not matched to a gene. This CDR3 is CASSFRTSGYNEQFF. In DNA, the CDR3 is TGTGCCAGCAGTTTTCGGACTAGCGGGTACAATGAGCAGTTCTTC.

This sequence joins TRBV6-5 and TRBJ2-7, with 14 bases aligning to TRBD2. The germline CDR1 and CDR2 sequences are MNHEY and SVGAGI. CDR3 size: 15 residues. Trimming removed 4 bases from V and 5 bases from J; junction bases left unmatched: 4. The CDR3 DNA reads TGTGCCAGCAGTTCCGGGACTAGCGGGAGCGACGAGCAGTACTTC. It encodes CASSSGTSGSDEQYF.

This chain connects TRBV5-1 to TRBJ1-1; D remains ambiguous. V lost 0 bases and J 0 bases, leaving 9 bases between the germline ends. The CDR3 runs 15 residues. Germline CDR1 and CDR2: SGHRS and YFSETQ. CDR3 sequence reads: CASSLEWQVNTEAFF. In nucleotides, the CDR3 is TGCGCCAGCAGCTTGGAATGGCAGGTGAACACTGAAGCTTTCTTT.

The genes are TRBV6-1 and TRBJ2-5; 10 bases are a match to TRBD2. The J call may be incorrect, as the DNA end agrees better with TRBJ2-7. This CDR3 spans 15 amino acids. Germline-derived CDR1 and CDR2 are MNHNS and SASEGT. This CDR3 is CASSATSGPSYEQYF. The CDR3, as DNA: TGTGCCAGCAGTGCGACTAGCGGGCCTTCCTACGAGCAGTACTTC.

In this sample, this clone turned up once. The J gene is TRBJ2-1, the V gene TRBV5-1, with a weak D call TRBD2 (5 bases). The germline gives CDR1 SGHRS, CDR2 YFSETQ. Deletions cut 4 bases from V and 1 base from J, with 15 bases between. This CDR3 is 16 amino acids long. CDR3 loop: CASSGRLATSYNEQFF. The CDR3 bases are TGCGCCAGCAGCGGACGATTAGCGACGTCCTACAATGAGCAGTTCTTC.

The rearrangement uses TRBV5-4 and TRBJ1-1; 8 bases are shared with TRBD1. J lost 5 bases, V lost 4 bases, and 10 bases had no gene match. This CDR3 has 15 amino acids. The germline V gene encodes CDR1 SGHNT and CDR2 YYREEE (reference sequence). CDR3 protein: CASSTSGGRRTEAFF. DNA of the CDR3: TGTGCCAGCAGCACCTCAGGGGGCCGACGGACTGAAGCTTTCTTT.

This clone was detected only once. The rearrangement links TRBV5-1 to TRBJ2-2; D ambiguous. The ends were cut back, 1 base at V and 5 bases at J, with 15 bases in the middle. The CDR3 totals 16 residues. Germline assignment: CDR1 SGHRS and CDR2 YFSETQ. CDR3 sequence reads: CASSLTTPSSTGELFF. CDR3 nucleotides: TGCGCCAGCAGCTTGACCACGCCCTCCTCGACCGGGGAGCTGTTTTTT.

The chain joins TRBV7-3 to TRBJ2-5, with a possible D match to TRBD1 (6 bases). The CDR3 runs to 16 residues. The germline CDR1 and CDR2 sequences are SGHTA and FQGTGA. V lost 4 bases and J 5 bases, leaving 20 bases between the germline ends. The CDR3 loop is CASSSQGSIQGETQYF. For the CDR3, the DNA is TGTGCCAGCAGCTCCCAAGGGTCCATTCAGGGGGAGACCCAGTACTTC.

The chain employs TRBV2 and TRBJ1-2; 10 bases are a match to TRBD1. Germline V gene sequence: CDR1 SNHLY, CDR2 FYNNEI. The CDR3 is 14 residues long. The V segment lost 10 bases and the J segment 8 bases; nucleotides outside the gene matches: 13. Here the CDR3 reads CATREDRGLVGYTF. The CDR3 coding sequence is TGTGCCACCAGGGAAGACAGGGGGCTAGTCGGCTACACCTTC.

The J gene is TRBJ2-1, the V gene TRBV9, with D possibly matching TRBD2 (6 bases). Germline-derived CDR1 and CDR2 are SGDLS and YYNGEE. The CDR3 covers 15 residues. V was clipped by 3 bases and J by 10 bases, with 20 bases between them. The CDR3 loop is CASSARGGTSKEQFF. The CDR3 DNA follows: TGTGCCAGCAGCGCTAGAGGCGGGACGTCCAAAGAGCAGTTCTTC.

This rearrangement joins TRBV30 to TRBJ2-7; no clear D gene. V dropped 2 bases and J dropped 3 bases, with 17 bases sitting between them. This CDR3 spans 15 amino acids. CDR1 is GTSNPN and CDR2 is SVGIG in the germline V gene (reference sequence). CDR3 sequence: CAWSTYHGGSYEQYF. The CDR3 nucleotides are TGTGCCTGGAGTACATATCATGGTGGAAGCTACGAGCAGTACTTC.

This sequence joins TRBV7-9 and TRBJ1-6; the D is unclear. Germline CDR1 reads SEHNR; CDR2 reads FQNEAQ (reference sequence). The CDR3 totals 16 residues. The V end was cut by 5 bases, the J end by 7 bases, with 18 bases between. In DNA form, the CDR3 reads TGTGCCAGCAGCCCCCACTTGGCGGACGGAAATTCACCCCTCCACTTT. Amino acids: CASSPHLADGNSPLHF.

The chain is built from TRBV6-5 and TRBJ1-5; TRBD1 matches 7 bases. V was pared by 5 bases and J by 8 bases, with 9 bases of the junction left unmatched. The CDR3 totals 14 residues. Germline assignment: CDR1 MNHEY and CDR2 SVGAGI. The CDR3: CASSPTGAVKPQHF. CDR3 bases: TGTGCCAGCAGTCCTACAGGGGCGGTGAAGCCCCAGCATTTT.